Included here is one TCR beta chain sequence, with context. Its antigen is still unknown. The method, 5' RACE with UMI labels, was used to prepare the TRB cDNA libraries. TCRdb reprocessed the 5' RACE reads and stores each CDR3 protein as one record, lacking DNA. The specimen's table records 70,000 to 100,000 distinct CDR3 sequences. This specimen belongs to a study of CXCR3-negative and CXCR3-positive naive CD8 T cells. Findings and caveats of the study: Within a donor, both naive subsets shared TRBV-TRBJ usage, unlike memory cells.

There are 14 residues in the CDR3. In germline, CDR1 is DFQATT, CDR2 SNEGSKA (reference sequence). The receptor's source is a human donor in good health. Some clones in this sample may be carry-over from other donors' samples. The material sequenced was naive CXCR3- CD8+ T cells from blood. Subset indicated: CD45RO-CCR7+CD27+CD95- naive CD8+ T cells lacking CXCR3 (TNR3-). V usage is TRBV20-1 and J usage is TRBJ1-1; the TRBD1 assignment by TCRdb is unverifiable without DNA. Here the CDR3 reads CSASDGQGNTEAFF.